These 31 T cell receptor beta chains originate from one sample sequenced in a study of cytomegalovirus exposure and HLA in healthy donors. PCR used 60 Vbeta primers and 13 Jbeta primers. Clones were read by immunoSEQ multiplex PCR, and TCRdb kept only the in-frame ones, dropping some. The sample comprises over 90,000 clones, roughly 74% of which are singletons, and roughly 3% rests with the top ten. The sample comprised PBMCs. The receptors derive from a female donor in good health and CMV-seropositive.

The chain combines TRBV2 with TRBJ1-1; D is unresolved. V lost 6 bases, J lost 5 bases, and 13 bases lay in between. The germline V gene encodes CDR1 SNHLY and CDR2 FYNNEI. CDR3 length equals 13 residues. The CDR3 spells CASRALPGTEAFF. CDR3 sequence (DNA): TGTGCCAGCAGGGCATTGCCGGGTACTGAAGCTTTCTTT.

The chain uses TRBV6-1 and TRBJ2-7, with TRBD1 as a possible D gene (6 bases). Germline V lookup: CDR1 MNHNS, CDR2 SASEGT. There are 15 residues in the CDR3. The V gene lost 0 bases and the J gene lost 4 bases, with 13 bases spanning the gap. CDR3 DNA sequence: TGTGCCAGCAGTGAAGCCCACAGGGATCCTTACGAGCAGTACTTC. Translation: CASSEAHRDPYEQYF.

The CDR3 here is CSASRGGASREKLFF. The CDR3 bases are TGCAGCGCCTCTCGTGGGGGGGCCTCTCGAGAAAAACTGTTTTTT. V is TRBV29-1 and J is TRBJ1-4, with TRBD1 as a possible D gene (6 bases). This CDR3 contains 15 residues. The V and J ends lost 7 bases and 8 bases respectively, with 23 bases between them. The germline CDR1 and CDR2 sequences are SQVTM and ANQGSEA.

The chain combines TRBV29-1 with TRBJ2-5; D may be TRBD1 (5 bases). Trimming pared 4 bases from V and 4 bases from J, leaving 13 bases between. The CDR3 length is 13 residues. Germline CDR1 and CDR2: SQVTM and ANQGSEA. CDR3 sequence: CSVALTVGETQYF. CDR3 coding DNA: TGCAGCGTTGCCTTGACAGTTGGAGAGACCCAGTACTTC.

In nucleotides, the CDR3 is TGCAGCGTTGAGACAGGGAGATATGGCTACACCTTC. Its translation: CSVETGRYGYTF. This chain links TRBV29-1 with TRBJ1-2; 7 bases line up with TRBD1. With V trimmed by 3 bases and J by 5 bases, 3 bases remained unmatched. The CDR3 runs to 12 residues. Germline V gives CDR1 SQVTM, CDR2 ANQGSEA.

The rearrangement uses TRBV28 and TRBJ1-5; 11 bases match TRBD1. The CDR3 spans 15 residues. Germline V gives CDR1 MDHEN, CDR2 SYDVKM. Trimming removed 6 bases from V and 4 bases from J; junction bases left unmatched: 5. The CDR3: CASRDRGPNNQPQHF. CDR3 sequence (DNA): TGTGCCAGCAGGGACAGGGGGCCCAATAATCAGCCCCAGCATTTT.

The rearrangement joins TRBV4-2 to TRBJ1-4; D remains unclear. CDR3 length: 16 residues. The germline V and J ends were trimmed by 0 bases and 4 bases, with 12 bases remaining between them. Germline V gene data show CDR1 as LGHNA and CDR2 as YNFKEQ. The CDR3: CASSQDLRNLNEKLFF. CDR3 DNA sequence: TGTGCCAGCAGCCAAGATTTGAGGAACCTTAATGAAAAACTGTTTTTT.

This chain uses TRBV7-9 with TRBJ2-1; possible D gene TRBD2, 6 bases. Germline CDR1 and CDR2: SEHNR and FQNEAQ (reference sequence). V was clipped by 7 bases and J by 0 bases, with 13 bases between them. There are 15 residues in the CDR3. The CDR3 nucleotides are TGTGCCAGCATCCGGGCTAGCGACTCCTACAATGAGCAGTTCTTC. The encoded protein is CASIRASDSYNEQFF. Looking up the rest from reference TRBV7-9 and TRBJ2-1 gives the full variable domain: DTGVSQNPRHKITKRGQNVTFRCDPISEHNRLYWYRQTLGQGPEFLTYFQNEAQLEKSRLLSDRFSAERPKGSFSTLEIQRTEQGDSAMYLCASIRASDSYNEQFFGPGTRLTVL.

This clone was seen a single time. This rearrangement joins TRBV28 to TRBJ2-2; 8 bases align to TRBD2. The CDR3 sequence is 16 residues long. V gave up 3 bases and J gave up 5 bases; unmatched junction bases: 8. Germline values: CDR1 MDHEN, CDR2 SYDVKM. CDR3: CASSFSGLVGTGELFF. CDR3 DNA: TGTGCCAGCAGTTTTTCGGGACTAGTGGGGACCGGGGAGCTGTTTTTT.

This clone is a singleton in its sample. The chain links TRBV21-1 to TRBJ2-7; the table assigns TRBD2, which was not confirmed against the DNA. TRBV21-1 is recorded as a pseudogene. The CDR3 consists of 13 residues. The CDR3 loop is CASSFRPVYEQYF. CDR3 bases: TGTGCCAGCAGCTTTCGCCCGGTTTACGAGCAGTACTTC.

Written as DNA, the CDR3 is TGTGCCAGTAAGGTGCCAGGGGGTTCTGAAGCTTTCTTT. This translates into CASKVPGGSEAFF. This sequence joins TRBV19 and TRBJ1-1, with 7 bases aligning to TRBD1. With 7 bases clipped from V and 6 bases from J, the junction kept 8 bases outside the gene matches. CDR1 is LNHDA, CDR2 SQIVND, per germline (reference sequence). The CDR3 has 13 residues.

This sequence joins TRBV9 and TRBJ1-2; no firm D call. Germline CDR1 reads SGDLS; CDR2 reads YYNGEE. Trimming pared 4 bases from V and 8 bases from J, leaving 15 bases between. The CDR3 length is 13 residues. CDR3 bases: TGTGCCAGCAGCCCAAGAGGGAGGGAGGGCTACACCTTC. Protein: CASSPRGREGYTF.

The J gene is TRBJ1-2, the V gene TRBV5-4; weak D call: TRBD1 (6 bases). Per the germline V gene, CDR1 is SGHNT and CDR2 is YYREEE (reference sequence). V was pared by 2 bases and J by 2 bases, with 10 bases between. The CDR3 is 14 amino acids. CDR3 coding DNA: TGTGCCAGCAGCTTTGGACAGAACAACTATGGCTACACCTTC. Translation gives CASSFGQNNYGYTF.

This clone was detected only once. This sequence joins TRBV7-2 and TRBJ1-5; 7 bases match TRBD1. Germline CDR1 SGHTA, CDR2 FQGNSA. This CDR3 is 17 amino acids long. Trimming at V came to 0 bases and at J to 3 bases, leaving 8 bases not matched to a gene. CDR3 amino acids: CASSLAGQTSFNQPQHF. CDR3 in DNA: TGTGCCAGCAGCTTAGCGGGACAGACCTCCTTCAATCAGCCCCAGCATTTT.

The chain employs TRBV10-3 and TRBJ1-4, with D maybe TRBD1 (5 bases). This CDR3 contains 12 residues. CDR1 is ENHRY, CDR2 SYGVKD, per germline. V shed 6 bases and J shed 8 bases, with 10 bases lying between them. The CDR3 coding sequence is TGTGCCATCAGGGGGGAGGAAGAAAAACTGTTTTTT. This sequence encodes CAIRGEEEKLFF.

This clone came up a few times. The chain is built from TRBV29-1 and TRBJ1-1, with 7 nucleotides matching TRBD1. This CDR3 has 13 amino acids. The junction had 3 bases not matched to a gene; V was cut back by 4 bases and J by 1 base. Germline CDR1 and CDR2: SQVTM and ANQGSEA. This chain's CDR3 is CSVAQGGNTEAFF. CDR3 nucleotides: TGCAGCGTTGCGCAGGGGGGGAACACTGAAGCTTTCTTT.

The chain is built from TRBV11-2 and TRBJ2-1, with TRBD1 matching 9 bases. The CDR3 runs to 12 residues. The trim removed 2 bases at V and 15 bases at J, leaving 5 bases unmatched. Looked up from germline, CDR1 is SGHAT and CDR2 is FQNNGV. The CDR3 is CASSLSHRGPFF. The CDR3 region has the DNA TGTGCCAGCAGCTTAAGTCACAGGGGGCCGTTCTTC.

The chain combines TRBV4-2 with TRBJ2-1; 8 positions match TRBD2. The CDR3 length is 22 residues. The V gene's germline CDR1 is LGHNA and CDR2 YNFKEQ. The J segment lost 9 bases and the V segment lost 0 bases, leaving 28 bases of the junction unmatched. In nucleotides, the CDR3 is TGTGCCAGCAGCCAAGACAACCTCGTCGGTAACAGGAAAGCGGGAGATTGGAGTGAGCAGTTCTTC. Translating gives CASSQDNLVGNRKAGDWSEQFF.

This clone came up once. This chain links TRBV6-5 with TRBJ1-1; no clear D. V gave up 0 bases and J gave up 12 bases, with 11 bases separating them. The germline V gene encodes CDR1 MNHEY and CDR2 SVGAGI. The CDR3 runs to 12 residues. In DNA form, the CDR3 reads TGTGCCAGCAGTTACTCACGGGGTGTGACTTTCTTT. As protein: CASSYSRGVTFF.

The chain links TRBV9 to TRBJ2-1; D gene unclear. Trimming removed 4 bases from V and 0 bases from J, with 11 bases in between. The CDR3 is made up of 15 amino acids. Germline V gene sequence: CDR1 SGDLS, CDR2 YYNGEE. CDR3 amino acids: CASSQLPSSYNEQFF. The CDR3, as DNA: TGTGCCAGCAGCCAACTCCCGAGCTCCTACAATGAGCAGTTCTTC.

The chain carries TRBV28 and TRBJ1-4; D unclear. V shed 8 bases and J shed 7 bases, with 20 bases lying between them. The CDR3 is 15 amino acids. Germline CDR1 is MDHEN and CDR2 is SYDVKM. CDR3 nucleotides: TGTGCCAGCTCCCCCCGAGGTGGCGCTTTTGAAAAACTGTTTTTT. As protein: CASSPRGGAFEKLFF.

This clone has only a few counts. This chain uses TRBV29-1 with TRBJ1-2; a weak D match, TRBD1 (6 bases). Germline CDR1 SQVTM, CDR2 ANQGSEA. The CDR3 length is 19 residues. The germline V and J ends were trimmed by 5 bases and 2 bases, with 30 bases remaining between them. The CDR3 here is CSVPDRTSDIFKNNYGYTF. The CDR3 DNA follows: TGCAGCGTTCCCGACAGGACCTCCGATATATTCAAGAACAACTATGGCTACACCTTC. The variable domain in full, completed from reference TRBV29-1 and TRBJ1-2, reads SAVISQKPSRDICQRGTSLTIQCQVDSQVTMMFWYRQQPGQSLTLIATANQGSEATYESGFVIDKFPISRPNLTFSTLTVSNMSPEDSSIYLCSVPDRTSDIFKNNYGYTFGSGTRLTVV.

This clone has only a few counts. This sequence joins TRBV2 and TRBJ2-1, with a tentative D call TRBD2 (5 bases). V lost 8 bases and J lost 4, with 9 bases in between. Germline V gene data show CDR1 as SNHLY and CDR2 as FYNNEI. This CDR3 region has 12 residues. The CDR3 DNA is TGTGCCAGCCGGAGAGGGTACAATGAGCAGTTCTTC. Translation gives CASRRGYNEQFF.

This clone showed up just a few times. The chain uses TRBV28 and TRBJ1-2; D is unresolved. CDR1 and CDR2 from the germline V gene are MDHEN and SYDVKM. The CDR3 is 14 amino acids. Trimming shortened V by 5 bases and J by 0 bases, and 10 bases separated the two germline ends. The CDR3 loop is CASSATTPNYGYTF. The CDR3 coding sequence is TGTGCCAGCAGTGCTACTACTCCTAACTATGGCTACACCTTC.

The V call is TRBV19, the J call TRBJ1-1, with D tentatively TRBD1 (6 bases). The germline V gene encodes CDR1 LNHDA and CDR2 SQIVND (reference sequence). The CDR3 contains 12 residues. Trimming left V 8 bases short and J 5 bases short, with 12 bases between. The chain's CDR3 is CASGGLLTEAFF. DNA of the CDR3: TGTGCCAGTGGGGGCCTCCTAACTGAAGCTTTCTTT.

The chain carries TRBV5-1 and TRBJ2-1, with TRBD2 matching over 9 bases. This CDR3 region has 13 residues. The germline gives CDR1 SGHRS, CDR2 YFSETQ. Trimming at V came to 1 base and at J to 8 bases, leaving 1 base not matched to a gene. The CDR3 DNA follows: TGCGCCAGCAGCTTGTGGACTAGCGATGAGCAGTTCTTC. It is translated as CASSLWTSDEQFF.

The chain joins TRBV2 to TRBJ1-2; D ambiguous. This CDR3 region has 11 residues. V lost 1 base to trimming and J lost 13 bases, with 10 bases between them. The V gene's germline CDR1 is SNHLY and CDR2 FYNNEI. The chain's CDR3 is CASSEDRGRTF. Here the CDR3 DNA reads TGTGCCAGCAGTGAAGACAGAGGGCGCACCTTC.

V gene TRBV7-2 combines with J gene TRBJ1-2; weak D call: TRBD1 (5 bases). This CDR3 has 14 amino acids. In germline, CDR1 is SGHTA, CDR2 FQGNSA. Between the trimmed V and J ends, which lost 5 bases and 1 base, there was a span of 11 bases. Here the CDR3 reads CASSMRGVNYGYTF. In nucleotides, the CDR3 is TGTGCCAGCAGCATGCGGGGGGTTAACTATGGCTACACCTTC.

This clone was observed a handful of times. The chain is built from TRBV7-2 and TRBJ1-1; D gene ambiguous. Trimming took off 1 base at V and 1 base at J, with 7 bases between the two ends. The CDR3 covers 14 residues. CDR1 is SGHTA, CDR2 FQGNSA, per germline. CDR3 residues: CASSLVVGNTEAFF. The CDR3 DNA is TGTGCCAGCAGCTTAGTTGTCGGGAACACTGAAGCTTTCTTT. The variable domain in full, completed from reference TRBV7-2 and TRBJ1-1, reads GAGVSQSPSNKVTEKGKDVELRCDPISGHTALYWYRQSLGQGLEFLIYFQGNSAPDKSGLPSDRFSAERTGGSVSTLTIQRTQQEDSAVYLCASSLVVGNTEAFFGQGTRLTVV.

The genes are TRBV30 and TRBJ1-3; unclear D gene. Trimming shortened V by 1 base and J by 2 bases, and 6 bases separated the two germline ends. Germline CDR1 and CDR2: GTSNPN and SVGIG (reference sequence). The CDR3 is 13 residues long. The CDR3 DNA reads as TGTGCCTGGAGTGGAGGGCCTGGAAACACCATATATTTT. It codes for CAWSGGPGNTIYF.

This clone was seen once. This chain joins TRBV7-2 and TRBJ2-7, with D possibly being TRBD2 (5 bases). This CDR3 spans 14 amino acids. The germline V gene has CDR1 SGHTA and CDR2 FQGNSA. Trimming stripped 5 bases from V and 0 bases from J, with 11 bases between. The CDR3 coding sequence is TGTGCCAGCAGCGGCAGCGGAAGCTCCTACGAGCAGTACTTC. Residues: CASSGSGSSYEQYF. Full variable domain (outside the CDR3, taken from reference TRBV7-2 and TRBJ2-7): GAGVSQSPSNKVTEKGKDVELRCDPISGHTALYWYRQSLGQGLEFLIYFQGNSAPDKSGLPSDRFSAERTGGSVSTLTIQRTQQEDSAVYLCASSGSGSSYEQYFGPGTRLTVT.